Listed below are T cell receptor beta chains from one sample, sequenced in a study of identical twins. TCRdb fed the 5' RACE reads into MiXCR, producing one record per CDR3 protein. In the table there are 140,000 to 150,000 distinct CDR3 sequences, roughly 3.5% of which are singletons. The material sequenced was memory T cells sorted from blood. Receptor source: a man younger than 30 in good health. The CDR3 runs from the conserved cysteine through the conserved F or W. Some rows have no size entry. The others give once, few or many, or a class for an expanded clone.

clone size,CDR3 length,V gene,J gene,CDR3 protein
many,16,TRBV5-1,TRBJ1-4,CASSLARQSTNEKLFF
-,13,TRBV29-1,TRBJ1-2,CSVTRGGWGGYTF
many,16,TRBV20-1,TRBJ2-1,CSVSTVKREAHNEQFF
many,16,TRBV11-2,TRBJ2-7,CASSSGGFGTSYEQYF
many,17,TRBV5-1,TRBJ2-7,CASSSGPVAVSSYEQYF
many,14,TRBV20-1,TRBJ2-1,CSALRTASYNEQFF
many,16,TRBV12-3/TRBV12-4,TRBJ2-2,CASSFRSAGADGELFF
many,15,TRBV5-5,TRBJ1-5,CASRPIGTGNQPQHF
many,16,TRBV6-1,TRBJ1-3,CASSEADRGSGNTIYF
few,21,TRBV4-2,TRBJ2-1,CASSQSPPLTLPGLAVNEQFF
many,16,TRBV21-1,TRBJ1-1,CASSKAKGQVNTEAFF
many,18,TRBV3-1,TRBJ2-7,CASSQGGSGRSSSYEQYF
many,12,TRBV10-1,TRBJ2-1,CASRGLSGEQFF
many,14,TRBV11-3,TRBJ2-6,CASALSSGANVLTF
few,12,TRBV7-9,TRBJ2-2,CASSLAEGELFF
-,17,TRBV5-6,TRBJ2-5,CASSLDTGERYQETQYF
many,15,TRBV20-1,TRBJ1-1,CSAKIGSTGLTEAFF
many,16,TRBV5-1,TRBJ2-3,CASSLSLAGVTDTQYF
many,14,TRBV7-6,TRBJ2-3,CASSLGQGPDTQYF
many,16,TRBV10-3,TRBJ2-2,CAISSTSGPGTGELFF
many,15,TRBV6-1,TRBJ2-4,CASSERSGTGNIQYF
many,15,TRBV18,TRBJ1-1,CASSPPGRSDTEAFF
many,16,TRBV10-3,TRBJ2-1,CAISDLTSGRAFEQFF
many,15,TRBV13,TRBJ2-1,CASSLVVGGRDEQFF
many,15,TRBV15,TRBJ2-1,CATSPSRILGNEQFF
many,14,TRBV6-2/TRBV6-3,TRBJ1-5,CASSLIDANQPQHF
-,15,TRBV7-7,TRBJ2-5,CASSSDNRGTETQYF
many,11,TRBV1,TRBJ1-1,CTSSHHTEAFF
many,15,TRBV10-3,TRBJ2-7,CAISETLAGSDEQYF
many,13,TRBV9,TRBJ2-7,CASSVGDPYEQYF
many,17,TRBV5-1,TRBJ2-2,CASSPRTGGSNTGELFF
many,14,TRBV12-3/TRBV12-4,TRBJ2-7,CASSPRARSYEQYF
many,13,TRBV5-8,TRBJ2-2,CASSWQNTGELFF
many,18,TRBV5-6,TRBJ2-2,CASSLPGLAGSNTGELFF
few,17,TRBV6-1,TRBJ2-1,CASSEVPGLAGGGEQFF
many,15,TRBV20-1,TRBJ2-5,CSARVGTGARETQYF
many,13,TRBV11-3,TRBJ2-3,CASSSLRTDTQYF
many,17,TRBV5-1,TRBJ2-1,CASSLEPGGSTLGEQFF
many,17,TRBV27,TRBJ2-1,CASSLPAARGFTNEQFF
many,15,TRBV9,TRBJ2-7,CASSPRSTGHYEQYF
many,17,TRBV6-2/TRBV6-3,TRBJ2-7,CASSYGRTSGSLGEQYF
many,13,TRBV27,TRBJ2-7,CATRDFPLDEQYF
many,15,TRBV6-5,TRBJ2-1,CASSYAGQGANEQFF
many,13,TRBV20-1,TRBJ2-5,CSASSGIQETQYF
-,14,TRBV30,TRBJ2-3,CAWSAGNRADTQYF
few,14,TRBV7-9,TRBJ1-2,CASSLEYRDYGYTF
many,19,TRBV5-1,TRBJ1-4,CASSLAPRDQPATNEKLFF